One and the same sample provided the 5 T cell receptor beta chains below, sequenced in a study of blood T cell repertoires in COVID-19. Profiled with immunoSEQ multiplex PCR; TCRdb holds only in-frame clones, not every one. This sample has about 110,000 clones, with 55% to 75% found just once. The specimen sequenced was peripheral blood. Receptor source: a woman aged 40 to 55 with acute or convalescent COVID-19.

CDR3 bases: TGTGCCAGCAGTTACTCAGCGACAGGGGACGAGCAGTACTTC. Its protein product is CASSYSATGDEQYF. The chain employs TRBV6-5 and TRBJ2-7; 8 bases align to TRBD1. Germline values: CDR1 MNHEY, CDR2 SVGAGI. Trimming cost V 0 bases and J 5 bases; bases outside gene matches: 3. The CDR3 is 14 residues long.

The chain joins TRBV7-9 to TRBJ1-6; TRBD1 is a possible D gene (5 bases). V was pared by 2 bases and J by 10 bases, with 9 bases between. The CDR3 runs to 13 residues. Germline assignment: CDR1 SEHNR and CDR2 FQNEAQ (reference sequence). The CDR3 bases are TGTGCCAGCAGCTTAACAGGCACCTCACCCCTCCACTTT. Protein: CASSLTGTSPLHF.

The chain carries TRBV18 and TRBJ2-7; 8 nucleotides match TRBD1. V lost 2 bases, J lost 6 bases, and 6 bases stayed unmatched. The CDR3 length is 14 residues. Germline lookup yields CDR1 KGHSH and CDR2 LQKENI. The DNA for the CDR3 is TGTGCCAGCTCACCAGGACAGGGTTCGTTCGAGCAGTACTTC. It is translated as CASSPGQGSFEQYF.

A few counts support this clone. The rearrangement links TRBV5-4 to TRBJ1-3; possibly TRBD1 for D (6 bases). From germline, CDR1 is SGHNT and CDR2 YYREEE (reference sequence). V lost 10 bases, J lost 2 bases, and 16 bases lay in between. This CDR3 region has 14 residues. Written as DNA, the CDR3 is TGTGCCGTAAAGGACAGCCAAACTGGAAACACCATATATTTT. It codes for CAVKDSQTGNTIYF. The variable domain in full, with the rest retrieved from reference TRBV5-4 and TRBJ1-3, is ETGVTQSPTHLIKTRGQQVTLRCSSQSGHNTVSWYQQALGQGPQFIFQYYREEENGRGNFPPRFSGLQFPNYSSELNVNALELDDSALYLCAVKDSQTGNTIYFGEGSWLTVV.

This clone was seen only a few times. The DNA for the CDR3 is TGTGCCAGCAGCCCCCGACAGGGTTCGGGTTCACCCCTCCACTTT. Protein: CASSPRQGSGSPLHF. The chain links TRBV7-2 to TRBJ1-6, with 7 bases matching TRBD1. This CDR3 has 15 amino acids. The germline V gene encodes CDR1 SGHTA and CDR2 FQGNSA. The V and J ends lost 5 bases and 9 bases, in that order; junction bases with no gene match: 10.